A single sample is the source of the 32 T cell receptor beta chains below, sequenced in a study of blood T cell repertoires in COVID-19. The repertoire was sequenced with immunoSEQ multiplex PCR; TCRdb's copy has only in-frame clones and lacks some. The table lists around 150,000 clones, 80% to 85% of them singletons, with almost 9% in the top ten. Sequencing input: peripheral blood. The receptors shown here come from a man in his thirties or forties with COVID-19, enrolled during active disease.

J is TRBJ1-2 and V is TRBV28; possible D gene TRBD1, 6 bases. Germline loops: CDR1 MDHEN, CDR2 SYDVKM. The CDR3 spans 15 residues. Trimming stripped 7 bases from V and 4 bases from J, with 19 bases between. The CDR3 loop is CASTSGDQVVYGYTF. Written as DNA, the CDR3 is TGTGCCAGCACCTCAGGGGACCAGGTCGTCTATGGCTACACCTTC.

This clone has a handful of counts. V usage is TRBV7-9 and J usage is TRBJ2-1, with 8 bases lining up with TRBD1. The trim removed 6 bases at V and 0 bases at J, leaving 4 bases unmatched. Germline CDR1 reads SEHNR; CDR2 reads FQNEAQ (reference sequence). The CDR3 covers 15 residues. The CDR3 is CASSPTGGSYNEQFF. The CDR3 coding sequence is TGTGCCAGCAGTCCCACAGGGGGCTCCTACAATGAGCAGTTCTTC.

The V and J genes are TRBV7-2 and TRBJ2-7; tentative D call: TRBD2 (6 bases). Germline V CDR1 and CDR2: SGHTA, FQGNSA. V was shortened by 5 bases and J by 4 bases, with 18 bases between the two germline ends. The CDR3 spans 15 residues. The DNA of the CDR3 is TGTGCCAGCAGCCCCAGTGGGGGGAGAACTTACGAGCAGTACTTC. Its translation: CASSPSGGRTYEQYF.

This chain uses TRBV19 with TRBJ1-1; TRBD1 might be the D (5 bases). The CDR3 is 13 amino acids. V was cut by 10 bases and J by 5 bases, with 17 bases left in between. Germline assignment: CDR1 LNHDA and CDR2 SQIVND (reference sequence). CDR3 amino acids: CATAVAGLTEAFF. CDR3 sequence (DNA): TGTGCCACCGCCGTGGCAGGGTTGACTGAAGCTTTCTTT.

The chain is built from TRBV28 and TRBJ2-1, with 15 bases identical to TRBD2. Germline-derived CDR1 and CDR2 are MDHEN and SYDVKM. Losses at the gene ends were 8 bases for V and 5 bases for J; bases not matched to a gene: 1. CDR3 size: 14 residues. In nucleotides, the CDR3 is TGTGCCAGCGGGACTAGCGGGGGGAACAATGAGCAGTTCTTC. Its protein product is CASGTSGGNNEQFF.

The CDR3 loop is CSGGTSGTGELFF. The DNA for the CDR3 is TGCAGCGGAGGGACTAGCGGCACCGGGGAGCTGTTTTTT. The J gene is TRBJ2-2, the V gene TRBV29-1, with 11 nucleotides matching TRBD2. Germline-derived CDR1 and CDR2 are SQVTM and ANQGSEA. This CDR3 contains 13 residues. V lost 7 bases to trimming and J lost 4 bases; unmatched junction nucleotides: 2.

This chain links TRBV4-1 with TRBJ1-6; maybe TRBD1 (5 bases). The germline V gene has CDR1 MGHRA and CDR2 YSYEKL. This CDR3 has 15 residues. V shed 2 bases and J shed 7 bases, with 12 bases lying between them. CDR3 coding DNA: TGCGCCAGCAGCCAAAGGCGGGGGGGGAATTCACCCCTCCACTTT. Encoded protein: CASSQRRGGNSPLHF.

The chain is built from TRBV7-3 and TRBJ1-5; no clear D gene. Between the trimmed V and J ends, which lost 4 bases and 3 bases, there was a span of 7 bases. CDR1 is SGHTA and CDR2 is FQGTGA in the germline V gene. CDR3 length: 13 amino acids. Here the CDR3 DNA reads TGTGCCAGCAGCTCGGTCCCCAATCAGCCCCAGCATTTT. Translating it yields CASSSVPNQPQHF.

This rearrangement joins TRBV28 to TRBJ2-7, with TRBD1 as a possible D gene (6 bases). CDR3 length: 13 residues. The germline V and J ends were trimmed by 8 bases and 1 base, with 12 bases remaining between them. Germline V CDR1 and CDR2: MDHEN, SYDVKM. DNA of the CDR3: TGTGCCAGCCAATCTGGACAGTCCTACGAGCAGTACTTC. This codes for CASQSGQSYEQYF.

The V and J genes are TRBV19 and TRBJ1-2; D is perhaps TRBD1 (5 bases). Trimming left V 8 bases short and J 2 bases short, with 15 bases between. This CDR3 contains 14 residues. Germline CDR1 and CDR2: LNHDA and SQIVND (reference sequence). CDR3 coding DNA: TGTGCCAGTCGGGATCTCGGGGGAAACTATGGCTACACCTTC. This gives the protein CASRDLGGNYGYTF. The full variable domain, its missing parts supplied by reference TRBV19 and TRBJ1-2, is DGGITQSPKYLFRKEGQNVTLSCEQNLNHDAMYWYRQDPGQGLRLIYYSQIVNDFQKGDIAEGYSVSREKKESFPLTVTSAQKNPTAFYLCASRDLGGNYGYTFGSGTRLTVV.

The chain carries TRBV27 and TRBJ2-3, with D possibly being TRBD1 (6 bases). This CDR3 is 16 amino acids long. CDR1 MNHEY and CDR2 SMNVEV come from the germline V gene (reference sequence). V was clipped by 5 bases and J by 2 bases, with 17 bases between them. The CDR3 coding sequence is TGTGCCAGCAGTCCCTTGGGGGCGGATATCACAGATACGCAGTATTTT. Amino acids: CASSPLGADITDTQYF.

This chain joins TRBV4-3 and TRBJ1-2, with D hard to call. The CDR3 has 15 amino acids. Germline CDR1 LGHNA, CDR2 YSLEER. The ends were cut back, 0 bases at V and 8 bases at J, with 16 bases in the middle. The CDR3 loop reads CASSQEVEDAFGYTF. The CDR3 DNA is TGCGCCAGCAGCCAAGAGGTTGAGGATGCTTTCGGCTACACCTTC.

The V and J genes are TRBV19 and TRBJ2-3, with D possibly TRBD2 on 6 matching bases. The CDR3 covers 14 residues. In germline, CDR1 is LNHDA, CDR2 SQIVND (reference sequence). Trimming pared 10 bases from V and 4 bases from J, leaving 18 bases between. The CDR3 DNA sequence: TGTGCCACCCGGAGGGATTTGTCGGCAGATACGCAGTATTTT. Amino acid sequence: CATRRDLSADTQYF.

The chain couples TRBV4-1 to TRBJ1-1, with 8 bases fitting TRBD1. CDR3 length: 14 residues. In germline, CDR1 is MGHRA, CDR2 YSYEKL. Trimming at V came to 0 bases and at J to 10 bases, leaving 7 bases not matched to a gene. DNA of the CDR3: TGCGCCAGCAGCCAAGAAGGCAGGGGGCAACGAGCTTTCTTT. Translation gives CASSQEGRGQRAFF.

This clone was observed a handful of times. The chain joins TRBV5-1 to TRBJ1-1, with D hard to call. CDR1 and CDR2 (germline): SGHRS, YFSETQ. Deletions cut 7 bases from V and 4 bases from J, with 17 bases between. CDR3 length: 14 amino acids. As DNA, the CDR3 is TGCGCCAGCGCTTCAGGCGCCTTGAGCACTGAAGCTTTCTTT. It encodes CASASGALSTEAFF.

CDR3 amino acids: CASSNSGSGEQFF. In DNA, the CDR3 is TGTGCCAGCAGTAATAGCGGGAGCGGTGAGCAGTTCTTC. The chain has TRBV12-3 or TRBV12-4 and TRBJ2-1; 9 bases are a match to TRBD2. Unmatched junction bases numbered 5, after V lost 5 bases and J lost 9 bases. CDR3 size: 13 residues.

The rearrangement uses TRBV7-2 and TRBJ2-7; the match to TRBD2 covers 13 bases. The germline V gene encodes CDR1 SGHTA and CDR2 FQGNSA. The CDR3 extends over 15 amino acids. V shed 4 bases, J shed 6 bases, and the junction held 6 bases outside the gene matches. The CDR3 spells CASSYRTSGSVEQYF. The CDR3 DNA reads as TGTGCCAGCAGCTATAGGACTAGCGGGAGTGTCGAGCAGTACTTC. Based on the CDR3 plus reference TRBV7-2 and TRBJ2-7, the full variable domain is GAGVSQSPSNKVTEKGKDVELRCDPISGHTALYWYRQSLGQGLEFLIYFQGNSAPDKSGLPSDRFSAERTGGSVSTLTIQRTQQEDSAVYLCASSYRTSGSVEQYFGPGTRLTVT.

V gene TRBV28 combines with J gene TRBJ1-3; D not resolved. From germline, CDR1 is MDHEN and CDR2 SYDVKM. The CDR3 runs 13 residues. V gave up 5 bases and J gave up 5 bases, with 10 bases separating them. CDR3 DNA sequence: TGTGCCAGCAGTCCCGGGTCCCGAAACACCATATATTTT. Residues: CASSPGSRNTIYF.

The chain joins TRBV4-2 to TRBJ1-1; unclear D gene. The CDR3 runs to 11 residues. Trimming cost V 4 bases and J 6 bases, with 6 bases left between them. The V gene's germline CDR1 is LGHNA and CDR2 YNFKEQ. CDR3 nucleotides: TGTGCCAGCAGCCTCCAGGCTGAAGCTTTCTTT. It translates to CASSLQAEAFF.

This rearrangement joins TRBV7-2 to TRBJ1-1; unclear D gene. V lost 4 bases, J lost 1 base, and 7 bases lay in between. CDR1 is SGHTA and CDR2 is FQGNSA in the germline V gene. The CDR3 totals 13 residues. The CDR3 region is CASSSPRNTEAFF. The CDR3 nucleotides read TGTGCCAGCAGCTCACCCAGGAACACTGAAGCTTTCTTT.

CDR3 in DNA: TGTGCCAGCAGCCTGGGACTAGCGGGAGCTCCCAGGGAGACCCAGTACTTC. It codes for CASSLGLAGAPRETQYF. The chain recombines TRBV9 with TRBJ2-5; 14 nucleotides match TRBD2. Trimming at V came to 4 bases and at J to 5 bases, leaving 10 bases not matched to a gene. The V gene's germline CDR1 is SGDLS and CDR2 YYNGEE. The CDR3 has 17 amino acids. The full variable domain, completed using reference TRBV9 and TRBJ2-5, is DSGVTQTPKHLITATGQRVTLRCSPRSGDLSVYWYQQSLDQGLQFLIQYYNGEERAKGNILERFSAQQFPDLHSELNLSSLELGDSALYFCASSLGLAGAPRETQYFGPGTRLLVL.

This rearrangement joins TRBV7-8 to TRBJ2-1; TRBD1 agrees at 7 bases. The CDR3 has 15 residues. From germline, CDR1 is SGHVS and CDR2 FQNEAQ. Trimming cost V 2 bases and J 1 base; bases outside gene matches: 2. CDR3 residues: CASSLQGVSYNEQFF. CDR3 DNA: TGTGCCAGCAGCTTACAGGGGGTTTCCTACAATGAGCAGTTCTTC.

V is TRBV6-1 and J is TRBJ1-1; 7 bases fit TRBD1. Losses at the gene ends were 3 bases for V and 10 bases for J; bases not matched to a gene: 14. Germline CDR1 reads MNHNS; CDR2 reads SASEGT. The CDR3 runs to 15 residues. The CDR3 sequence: CASSDPILRGRGAFF. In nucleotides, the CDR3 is TGTGCCAGCAGTGATCCCATCCTTAGGGGGCGAGGAGCTTTCTTT.

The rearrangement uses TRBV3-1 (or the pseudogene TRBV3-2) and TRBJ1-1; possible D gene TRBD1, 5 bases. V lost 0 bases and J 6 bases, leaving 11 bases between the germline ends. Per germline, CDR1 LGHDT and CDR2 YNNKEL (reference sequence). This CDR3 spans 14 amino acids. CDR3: CASSQEGGGPEAFF. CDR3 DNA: TGTGCCAGCAGCCAAGAGGGGGGAGGACCTGAAGCTTTCTTT.

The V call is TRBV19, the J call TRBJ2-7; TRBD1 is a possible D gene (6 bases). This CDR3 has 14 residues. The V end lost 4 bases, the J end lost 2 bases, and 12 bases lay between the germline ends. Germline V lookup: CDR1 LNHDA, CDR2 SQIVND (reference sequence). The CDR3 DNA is TGTGCCAGTAGTACGGGGACACCCACCTACGAGCAGTACTTC. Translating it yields CASSTGTPTYEQYF.

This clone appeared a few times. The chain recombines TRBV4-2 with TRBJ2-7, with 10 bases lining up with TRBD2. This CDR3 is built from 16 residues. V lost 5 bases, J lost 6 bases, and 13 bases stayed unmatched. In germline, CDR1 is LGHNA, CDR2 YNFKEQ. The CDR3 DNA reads TGTGCCAGCAGCTCTCAGGGGGGCCTAGCGGGAGTCGAGCAGTACTTC. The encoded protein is CASSSQGGLAGVEQYF.

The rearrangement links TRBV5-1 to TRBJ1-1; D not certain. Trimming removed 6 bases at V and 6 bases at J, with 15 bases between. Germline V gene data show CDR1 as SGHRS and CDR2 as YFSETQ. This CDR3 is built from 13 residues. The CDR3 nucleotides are TGCGCCAGCAAGTTTTCGGCTCAGGCTGAAGCTTTCTTT. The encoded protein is CASKFSAQAEAFF. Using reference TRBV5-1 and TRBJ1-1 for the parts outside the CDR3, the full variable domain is KAGVTQTPRYLIKTRGQQVTLSCSPISGHRSVSWYQQTPGQGLQFLFEYFSETQRNKGNFPGRFSGRQFSNSRSEMNVSTLELGDSALYLCASKFSAQAEAFFGQGTRLTVV.

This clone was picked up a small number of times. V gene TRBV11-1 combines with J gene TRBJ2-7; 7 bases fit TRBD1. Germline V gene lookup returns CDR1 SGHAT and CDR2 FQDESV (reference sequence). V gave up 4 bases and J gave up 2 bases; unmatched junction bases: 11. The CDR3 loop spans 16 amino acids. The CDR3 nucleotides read TGTGCCAGCAGCTCCCTGTTGGGCAGGGGGACCTACGAGCAGTACTTC. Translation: CASSSLLGRGTYEQYF. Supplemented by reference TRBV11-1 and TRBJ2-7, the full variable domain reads EAEVAQSPRYKITEKSQAVAFWCDPISGHATLYWYRQILGQGPELLVQFQDESVVDDSQLPKDRFSAERLKGVDSTLKIQPAELGDSAMYLCASSSLLGRGTYEQYFGPGTRLTVT.

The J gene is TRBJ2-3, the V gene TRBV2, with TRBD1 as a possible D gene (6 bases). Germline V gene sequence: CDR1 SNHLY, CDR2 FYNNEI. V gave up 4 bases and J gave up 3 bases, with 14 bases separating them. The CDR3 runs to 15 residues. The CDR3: CASSGGGTGTDTQYF. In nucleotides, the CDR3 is TGTGCCAGCAGTGGAGGCGGAACAGGGACAGATACGCAGTATTTT.

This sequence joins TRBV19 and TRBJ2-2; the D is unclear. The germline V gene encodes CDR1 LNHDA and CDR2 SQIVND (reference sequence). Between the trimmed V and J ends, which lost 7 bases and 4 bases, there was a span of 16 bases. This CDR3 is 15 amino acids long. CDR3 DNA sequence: TGTGCCAGTACTCAGGATAATCTGGGCACCGGGGAGCTGTTTTTT. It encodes CASTQDNLGTGELFF.

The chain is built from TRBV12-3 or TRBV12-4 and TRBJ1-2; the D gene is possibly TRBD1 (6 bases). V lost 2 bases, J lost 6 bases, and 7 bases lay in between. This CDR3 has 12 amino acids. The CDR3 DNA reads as TGTGCCAGCAGTTTATCAGGGGATGGCTACACCTTC. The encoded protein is CASSLSGDGYTF.

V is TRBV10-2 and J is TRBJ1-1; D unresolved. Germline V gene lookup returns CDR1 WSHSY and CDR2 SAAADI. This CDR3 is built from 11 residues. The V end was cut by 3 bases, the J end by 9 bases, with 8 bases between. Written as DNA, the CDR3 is TGCGCCAGCAGTGATGCCGACAAAGCTTTCTTT. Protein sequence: CASSDADKAFF.